The entry below gives a single T cell receptor beta chain sequence along with its context. The protocol was immunoSEQ multiplex PCR, while the TCRdb copy is restricted to in-frame clones and leaves out a portion. The sample contains roughly 140,000 clones, approximately 93% of which appear only once. Looked up from germline, CDR1 is MNHEY and CDR2 is SMNVEV (reference sequence). Trimming pared 2 bases from V and 0 bases from J, leaving 11 bases between. This CDR3 is 15 amino acids long. The data were taken from a study of control samples from healthy donors and cancer patients. The receptor was derived from a man aged 45-65 years in good health. The chain links TRBV27 to TRBJ2-7; no definite D call. The sequenced sample was blood. The CDR3 sequence: CASSLKAPSSYEQYF. The CDR3 DNA reads as TGTGCCAGCAGTTTAAAAGCCCCGAGCTCCTACGAGCAGTACTTC.